One T cell receptor (beta chain) is described in this entry. The antigen is not known. The sample belongs to a study of shared clonotypes between healthy human individuals. Study-level background: In total, the donors were two women and three men aged 18 to 49.

General observations from the study: It was the non-shared clonotypes that had lower generation probabilities than clonotypes shared by all four donors.

Assay: immunoSEQ multiplex PCR; the TCRdb copy retains only in-frame clones and omits some. The sample yields 2 million to 2.5 million clones, roughly 90% seen once. This CDR3 is 14 amino acids long. CDR1 and CDR2 from the germline V gene are LNHNV and YYDKDF (reference sequence). With 3 bases clipped from V and 3 bases from J, the junction kept 2 bases outside the gene matches. Partitioning of CD4+ cells yielded a CD45RA+ naive subset and a CD45RA-negative memory subset. The sequence was collected from a young man in good health. Some clones in this sample may be carry-over from other donors' samples. The V gene is TRBV15, the J gene TRBJ2-1, with TRBD2 identical over 7 bases. The sample was naive CD4+ T cells from PBMCs. The subset was: CD45RA+ positively selected. CDR3 in DNA: TGTGCCACCAGCAGTCCTAGCGGCTACAATGAGCAGTTCTTC. It codes for CATSSPSGYNEQFF.